Presented here are 20 T cell receptor beta chains from one specimen sequenced in a study of human T cells and chemical hapten exposure. TCRdb analysed the RACE reads with MiXCR anew, one entry per CDR3 protein. The table includes 65,000 to 95,000 distinct CDR3 sequences, 12% detected once. The time point denotes: patch test 1, 2 weeks after DPC sensitization. The treatment was: therapeutic diphenylcyclopropenone sensitization with weekly scalp DPC. Sample: whole blood, taken in connection with sensitization to the hapten diphenylcyclopropenone (DPC). Source of these receptors: a woman in her fifties or sixties with alopecia areata. Some clones in this sample may be carry-over from other donors' samples.

J is TRBJ1-2 and V is TRBV10-2; possibly TRBD1 for D (5 bases). Trimming shortened V by 6 bases and J by 4 bases, and 21 bases separated the two germline ends. The CDR3 is made up of 16 amino acids. In germline, CDR1 is WSHSY, CDR2 SAAADI. CDR3 residues: CASSQATPRAGYGYTF. The CDR3 bases are TGCGCCAGCAGCCAAGCTACCCCCAGGGCTGGCTATGGCTACACCTTC.

This clonotype has a count of ten or more. This sequence joins TRBV7-8 and TRBJ2-1, with TRBD2 identical over 8 bases. Germline trimming cut 5 bases from V and 6 bases from J; bases unmatched to any gene: 3. CDR1 is SGHVS, CDR2 FQNEAQ, per germline. The CDR3 contains 13 residues. In DNA form, the CDR3 reads TGTGCCAGCAGCAACCGGGGGGGCAATGAGCAGTTCTTC. It specifies CASSNRGGNEQFF.

This clonotype came up many times. The chain is built from TRBV7-2 and TRBJ1-1, with D perhaps TRBD1 (5 bases). The CDR3 spans 16 residues. CDR1 is SGHTA and CDR2 is FQGNSA in the germline V gene. Trimming removed 1 base from V and 0 bases from J, with 12 bases in between. CDR3 residues: CASSLGGAGMNTEAFF. CDR3 DNA: TGTGCCAGCAGCTTAGGCGGGGCAGGGATGAACACTGAAGCTTTCTTT.

This clonotype was recorded a few times. This chain links TRBV7-6 with TRBJ2-5; no clear D. CDR3 length: 14 amino acids. V was pared by 2 bases and J by 0 bases, with 7 bases between. Germline values: CDR1 SGHVS, CDR2 FNYEAQ. The DNA for the CDR3 is TGTGCCAGCAGCTTAAGGTGGTACCAAGAGACCCAGTACTTC. Translation: CASSLRWYQETQYF.

This clonotype was observed a few times. One end of the junction varies from germline; a read error may be responsible. The chain carries TRBV2 and TRBJ1-1; the D is unclear. Germline CDR1 SNHLY, CDR2 FYNNEI. The CDR3 is 11 amino acids. CDR3 sequence: CASRMNAEAFF. For the CDR3, the DNA is TGTGCCAGCAGGATGAACGCTGAAGCTTTCTTT. Full variable domain (outside the CDR3, taken from reference TRBV2 and TRBJ1-1): EPEVTQTPSHQVTQMGQEVILRCVPISNHLYFYWYRQILGQKVEFLVSFYNNEISEKSEIFDDQFSVERPDGSNFTLKIRSTKLEDSAMYFCASRMNAEAFFGQGTRLTVV.

The CDR3 nucleotides are TGCGCCAGCAGTGAACGCAGGGAGGGTGGCTACACCTTC. Residues: CASSERREGGYTF. This chain links TRBV10-2 with TRBJ1-2, with D possibly matching TRBD1 (5 bases). The CDR3 length is 13 residues. Trimming removed 3 bases at V and 7 bases at J, with 12 bases between. The germline V gene encodes CDR1 WSHSY and CDR2 SAAADI.

This clonotype has a count of ten or more. J is TRBJ2-1 and V is TRBV5-6; D perhaps matches TRBD2 (7 bases). The CDR3 spans 11 residues. Looked up from germline, CDR1 is SGHDT and CDR2 is YYEEEE. Trimming left V 6 bases short and J 10 bases short, with 11 bases between. Here the CDR3 reads CASTRGGEQFF. CDR3 coding DNA: TGTGCCAGCACGAGGGGGGGCGAGCAGTTCTTC.

This clonotype was detected only once. The gene calls are TRBV27 and TRBJ1-5; the match to TRBD1 covers 10 bases. Germline loops: CDR1 MNHEY, CDR2 SMNVEV (reference sequence). This CDR3 has 14 residues. Trimming at V came to 6 bases and at J to 9 bases, leaving 8 bases not matched to a gene. For the CDR3, the DNA is TGTGCCAGCAGCCTGACAGGGGGCTTTAGGCCCCAGCATTTT. As protein: CASSLTGGFRPQHF.

This rearrangement joins TRBV5-1 to TRBJ1-1; possible D gene TRBD1, 6 bases. The CDR3 is made up of 14 amino acids. V was trimmed by 3 bases and J by 1 base, leaving 10 bases between them. Germline V lookup: CDR1 SGHRS, CDR2 YFSETQ. CDR3 coding DNA: TGCGCCAGCAGCTCAGGGGTCGGGAACACTGAAGCTTTCTTT. Protein product: CASSSGVGNTEAFF.

The chain employs TRBV29-1 and TRBJ1-2, with D possibly matching TRBD1 (5 bases). Trimming removed 3 bases from V and 6 bases from J, with 8 bases in between. The length of the CDR3 is 11 residues. Looked up from germline, CDR1 is SQVTM and CDR2 is ANQGSEA. CDR3 residues: CSVDQGDGYTF. As DNA, the CDR3 is TGCAGCGTTGACCAGGGCGATGGCTACACCTTC.

This clonotype was seen only a few times. V usage is TRBV4-1 and J usage is TRBJ2-6; D not certain. Germline-derived CDR1 and CDR2 are MGHRA and YSYEKL. The V end was cut by 0 bases, the J end by 4 bases, with 22 bases between. This CDR3 has 20 residues. For the CDR3, the DNA is TGCGCCAGCAGCCAAGATTGGTCCCTGGGCCGGAAGGGAGGGGCCAACGTCCTGACTTTC. Protein: CASSQDWSLGRKGGANVLTF.

This clonotype has more than one count but fewer than ten. Sequence at one end of the junction differs from germline and may be a read error. This sequence joins TRBV7-7 and TRBJ1-3; no reliable D call. The CDR3 extends over 14 amino acids. Germline V CDR1 and CDR2: SSHAT, FNYEAQ (reference sequence). In nucleotides, the CDR3 is TGTGCTAGCAGCTTAGCGGGCTCTGGAAACACCATATATTTT. Amino acid sequence: CASSLAGSGNTIYF.

This clonotype appeared many times. The V call is TRBV6-5, the J call TRBJ1-1; D is unresolved. Germline loops: CDR1 MNHEY, CDR2 SVGAGI. The CDR3 has 15 amino acids. Trimming left V 2 bases short and J 0 bases short, with 10 bases between. DNA for the CDR3: TGTGCCAGCAGTTACCGGATAGGGCTGAACACTGAAGCTTTCTTT. This sequence encodes CASSYRIGLNTEAFF.

The sample holds a few counts of this clonotype. V and J are TRBV9 and TRBJ2-1; unclear D gene. The CDR3 runs 14 residues. The V end lost 3 bases, the J end lost 7 bases, and 14 bases lay between the germline ends. Germline CDR1 SGDLS, CDR2 YYNGEE. The CDR3: CASSALLIGNEQFF. The CDR3 region has the DNA TGTGCCAGCAGCGCCCTCCTCATAGGAAATGAGCAGTTCTTC. The complete variable domain, with remaining parts taken from reference TRBV9 and TRBJ2-1, reads DSGVTQTPKHLITATGQRVTLRCSPRSGDLSVYWYQQSLDQGLQFLIQYYNGEERAKGNILERFSAQQFPDLHSELNLSSLELGDSALYFCASSALLIGNEQFFGPGTRLTVL.

This clonotype came up a few times. The gene calls are TRBV5-6 and TRBJ2-1; no clear D gene. Germline V gene sequence: CDR1 SGHDT, CDR2 YYEEEE. Trimming shortened V by 0 bases and J by 15 bases, and 13 bases separated the two germline ends. There are 12 residues in the CDR3. Here the CDR3 reads CASSLAGRPPFF. The CDR3 DNA reads as TGTGCCAGCAGCTTGGCCGGCCGACCCCCGTTCTTC.

The rearrangement joins TRBV5-1 to TRBJ1-1; D possibly corresponds to TRBD1 (6 bases). The CDR3 sequence is 16 residues long. The ends were cut back, 1 base at V and 1 base at J, with 14 bases in the middle. Germline-derived CDR1 and CDR2 are SGHRS and YFSETQ. The CDR3 DNA is TGCGCCAGCAGCTTGCGGTCAGCGGGGGCGAACACTGAAGCTTTCTTT. It is translated as CASSLRSAGANTEAFF.

V and J are TRBV6-1 and TRBJ2-2; no clear D. Per germline, CDR1 MNHNS and CDR2 SASEGT. This CDR3 has 15 residues. Trimming shortened V by 7 bases and J by 0 bases, and 12 bases separated the two germline ends. The CDR3 DNA reads as TGTGCCAGCAACCCCTCTCCGCCGAACACCGGGGAGCTGTTTTTT. As protein: CASNPSPPNTGELFF.

In this sample, this clonotype turned up a few times. The chain links TRBV9 to TRBJ2-7; D gene ambiguous. Trimming took 0 bases from V and 0 from J, leaving 7 bases between them. The germline V gene has CDR1 SGDLS and CDR2 YYNGEE. This CDR3 has 14 amino acids. The CDR3 nucleotides read TGTGCCAGCAGCGTAGATTTCGGCTCCTACGAGCAGTACTTC. Translation gives CASSVDFGSYEQYF.

CDR3 in amino acids: CSVAPGHSNQPQHF. The CDR3 nucleotides read TGCAGCGTTGCTCCGGGACATAGCAATCAGCCCCAGCATTTT. The J gene is TRBJ1-5, the V gene TRBV29-1, with D perhaps TRBD1 (6 bases). The CDR3 is made up of 14 amino acids. CDR1 is SQVTM, CDR2 ANQGSEA, per germline. V was cut by 4 bases and J by 0 bases, with 10 bases left in between.

This chain connects TRBV23-1 to TRBJ2-3; 7 nucleotides match TRBD2. Being an ORF, TRBV23-1 has a function that is uncertain. CDR3 length: 15 amino acids. Germline trimming cut 3 bases from V and 2 bases from J; bases unmatched to any gene: 5. The CDR3, as DNA: TGCGCCAGCAGTCACGTCGGGGGGACCACAGATACGCAGTATTTT. It translates to CASSHVGGTTDTQYF.